The 29 T cell receptor beta chains given below trace back to one sample, sequenced in a study of blood T cells in healthy people across ages. Next came a second PCR, run for about 7 to 12 cycles, which used a sample-barcoded 5' primer along with a J-beta primer mix. From the 5' RACE reads, TCRdb called clonotypes with MiXCR, one entry per CDR3 protein. The table includes about 1.4 million distinct CDR3 sequences, 59% detected once. The material sequenced was blood. The source of these receptors is a man younger than 35 in good health.

V and J are TRBV5-5 and TRBJ1-2; TRBD1 agrees at 9 bases. With 4 bases clipped from V and 2 bases from J, the junction kept 12 bases outside the gene matches. In germline, CDR1 is SGHKS, CDR2 YYEKEE (reference sequence). This CDR3 is 17 amino acids long. In DNA, the CDR3 is TGTGCCAGCAGCCGGGACAGGGTTCGGTTGACGAACTATGGCTACACCTTC. Translating gives CASSRDRVRLTNYGYTF. Drawing the rest from reference TRBV5-5 and TRBJ1-2, the complete variable domain is DAGVTQSPTHLIKTRGQQVTLRCSPISGHKSVSWYQQVLGQGPQFIFQYYEKEERGRGNFPDRFSARQFPNYSSELNVNALLLGDSALYLCASSRDRVRLTNYGYTFGSGTRLTVV.

This clonotype was counted only a few times. The gene calls are TRBV7-8 and TRBJ2-4; 10 bases are shared with TRBD2. CDR3 size: 17 residues. Germline V gives CDR1 SGHVS, CDR2 FQNEAQ. The ends lost 1 base at V and 2 bases at J; junction bases unmatched: 5. CDR3 in DNA: TGTGCCAGCAGCTTAGTGCCTAGCGGGAGACCCAAAAACATTCAGTACTTC. It encodes CASSLVPSGRPKNIQYF.

J is TRBJ1-4 and V is TRBV12-3 or TRBV12-4, with unresolved D. The CDR3 length is 13 residues. V was trimmed by 3 bases and J by 7 bases, leaving 9 bases between them. Here the CDR3 reads CASSFKIFEKLFF. CDR3 in DNA: TGTGCCAGCAGTTTTAAGATTTTTGAAAAACTGTTTTTT.

The chain is built from TRBV20-1 and TRBJ1-2; D gene unclear. CDR3 length: 10 amino acids. Between the trimmed V and J ends, which lost 1 base and 13 bases, there was a span of 10 bases. The germline V gene encodes CDR1 DFQATT and CDR2 SNEGSKA (reference sequence). In nucleotides, the CDR3 is TGCAGTGCTAGAGTTGAGGAGTGCACCTTC. Protein sequence: CSARVEECTF.

This chain links TRBV7-8 with TRBJ2-2; D is unclear. CDR1 and CDR2 (germline): SGHVS, FQNEAQ. The germline V and J ends were trimmed by 0 bases and 8 bases, with 10 bases remaining between them. The CDR3 is 14 residues long. Written as DNA, the CDR3 is TGTGCCAGCAGCTTAGCGACGCCTTCTGGGGAGCTGTTTTTT. Protein sequence: CASSLATPSGELFF.

The V and J genes are TRBV2 and TRBJ2-3, with D perhaps matching TRBD2 (5 bases). V was clipped by 2 bases and J by 2 bases, with 8 bases between them. Germline loops: CDR1 SNHLY, CDR2 FYNNEI. CDR3 length: 14 residues. CDR3 region: CASSEQDFTDTQYF. In nucleotides, the CDR3 is TGTGCCAGCAGTGAACAGGACTTCACAGATACGCAGTATTTT.

The V call is TRBV4-1, the J call TRBJ2-5; 12 bases align to TRBD2. The CDR3 loop spans 15 amino acids. V was clipped by 7 bases and J by 5 bases; unmatched bases: 8. Germline assignment: CDR1 MGHRA and CDR2 YSYEKL. In nucleotides, the CDR3 is TGCGCCAGCACCCCACTAGCGGGAGGTGGCGAGACCCAGTACTTC. It is translated as CASTPLAGGGETQYF.

This clonotype was detected once. The V gene is TRBV6-1, the J gene TRBJ2-1, with D hard to call. The CDR3 runs 15 residues. Germline V CDR1 and CDR2: MNHNS, SASEGT. Deletions cut 7 bases from V and 0 bases from J, with 13 bases between. CDR3 region: CASIEDPYSYNEQFF. CDR3 coding DNA: TGTGCCAGCATCGAAGACCCGTACTCCTACAATGAGCAGTTCTTC.

The V gene is TRBV12-3 or TRBV12-4, the J gene TRBJ2-5; possibly TRBD1 for D (6 bases). The CDR3 contains 14 residues. Trimming took off 6 bases at V and 5 bases at J, with 16 bases between the two ends. CDR3 sequence reads: CASRRLGASETQYF. DNA for the CDR3: TGTGCCAGCAGGCGCCTGGGGGCGTCTGAGACCCAGTACTTC.

This clonotype turned up a few times. This chain connects TRBV7-9 to TRBJ2-4; perhaps TRBD2 as D (5 bases). The J call may be faulty, since TRBJ2-7 better matches the DNA end. There are 15 residues in the CDR3. Germline CDR1 reads SEHNR; CDR2 reads FQNEAQ (reference sequence). The CDR3 DNA reads TGTGCCAGCAGCTCCATCGACGGGGAACCCTACGAGCAGTACTTC. As protein: CASSSIDGEPYEQYF.

The chain joins TRBV7-6 to TRBJ1-1; D not resolved. CDR1 is SGHVS, CDR2 FNYEAQ, per germline. The V and J ends lost 5 bases and 1 base respectively, with 8 bases between them. The CDR3 is made up of 13 amino acids. CDR3 sequence (DNA): TGTGCCAGCAGCAGCAAGAGGAACACTGAAGCTTTCTTT. As protein: CASSSKRNTEAFF.

The V call is TRBV15, the J call TRBJ2-2, with TRBD1 as a possible D gene (6 bases). V lost 4 bases and J lost 0, with 12 bases in between. CDR1 and CDR2 from the germline V gene are LNHNV and YYDKDF (reference sequence). This CDR3 has 16 residues. CDR3 loop: CATSTNRASNTGELFF. Here the CDR3 DNA reads TGTGCCACCAGCACCAACAGGGCGTCGAACACCGGGGAGCTGTTTTTT.

The chain recombines TRBV7-9 with TRBJ1-2; D unresolved. Trimming shortened V by 1 base and J by 4 bases, and 16 bases separated the two germline ends. Germline-derived CDR1 and CDR2 are SEHNR and FQNEAQ (reference sequence). CDR3 length equals 16 residues. The CDR3 DNA reads as TGTGCCAGCAGCTTAGGGCGAGAGGCGTTCCGCTATGGCTACACCTTC. This codes for CASSLGREAFRYGYTF.

This clonotype was counted a few times. This chain connects TRBV30 to TRBJ2-7, with D possibly TRBD2 on 6 matching bases. This CDR3 is built from 16 residues. The germline V gene encodes CDR1 GTSNPN and CDR2 SVGIG (reference sequence). V gave up 1 base and J gave up 0 bases, with 16 bases separating them. The CDR3 DNA reads TGTGCCTGGAGTGACCCCCCGGGACTGAGCTCCTACGAGCAGTACTTC. It yields the protein CAWSDPPGLSSYEQYF.

The chain joins TRBV20-1 to TRBJ2-6; TRBD2 matches 7 bases. J lost 2 bases, V lost 1 base, and 5 bases had no gene match. Germline-derived CDR1 and CDR2 are DFQATT and SNEGSKA (reference sequence). The CDR3 runs 16 residues. Written as DNA, the CDR3 is TGCAGTGCTAGAGTTTCACTAGCGACTGGGGCCAACGTCCTGACTTTC. Its translation: CSARVSLATGANVLTF.

The chain joins TRBV5-1 to TRBJ2-1, with 10 bases matching TRBD2. This CDR3 region has 17 residues. CDR1 SGHRS and CDR2 YFSETQ come from the germline V gene. Losses at the gene ends were 0 bases for V and 2 bases for J; bases not matched to a gene: 5. CDR3 nucleotide sequence: TGCGCCAGCAGCTTGGAAGAACTAGCGGGGACCTACAATGAGCAGTTCTTC. It specifies CASSLEELAGTYNEQFF.

The CDR3 DNA follows: TGTGCCAGCAGGCGCCTTCAGGGCCGGGGTATAGTCTATAATTCACCCCTCCACTTT. Its protein product is CASRRLQGRGIVYNSPLHF. The gene calls are TRBV12-3 or TRBV12-4 and TRBJ1-6; tentatively, D is TRBD1 (5 bases). The CDR3 runs to 19 residues. Trimming took off 6 bases at V and 3 bases at J, with 24 bases between the two ends.

Written as DNA, the CDR3 is TGCGCCAGCAGCCAAGCGGCTAGCTGCGAGCAGTACTTC. This gives the protein CASSQAASCEQYF. The V and J genes are TRBV4-1 and TRBJ2-7, with D perhaps matching TRBD2 (5 bases). The CDR3 consists of 13 residues. CDR1 MGHRA and CDR2 YSYEKL come from the germline V gene. V was cut by 1 base and J by 6 bases, with 10 bases left in between.

In nucleotides, the CDR3 is TGTGCCAGCAGCTCATTAGCGGGGGCCCACAATGAGCAGTTCTTC. Its protein is CASSSLAGAHNEQFF. The chain combines TRBV5-4 with TRBJ2-1, with 9 bases identical to TRBD2. Germline V gene data show CDR1 as SGHNT and CDR2 as YYREEE (reference sequence). The length of the CDR3 is 15 residues. The trim removed 3 bases at V and 5 bases at J, leaving 6 bases unmatched.

The chain combines TRBV27 with TRBJ1-2; D remains ambiguous. CDR1 is MNHEY and CDR2 is SMNVEV in the germline V gene (reference sequence). V gave up 10 bases and J gave up 8 bases, with 11 bases separating them. This CDR3 has 10 amino acids. In DNA form, the CDR3 reads TGTGCCACACGACACTCCGGCTACACCTTC. Its protein is CATRHSGYTF.

V usage is TRBV11-2 and J usage is TRBJ2-5, with D uncertain. From germline, CDR1 is SGHAT and CDR2 FQNNGV. This CDR3 contains 13 residues. V gave up 2 bases and J gave up 5 bases, with 9 bases separating them. CDR3: CASSLIGPETQYF. The CDR3, as DNA: TGTGCCAGCAGCTTAATTGGGCCTGAGACCCAGTACTTC. The whole variable domain, remainder taken from reference TRBV11-2 and TRBJ2-5, is EAGVAQSPRYKIIEKRQSVAFWCNPISGHATLYWYQQILGQGPKLLIQFQNNGVVDDSQLPKDRFSAERLKGVDSTLKIQPAKLEDSAVYLCASSLIGPETQYFGPGTRLLVL.

This clonotype appeared a few times. The rearrangement uses TRBV4-1 and TRBJ2-7; 7 bases match TRBD2. V lost 1 base, J lost 9 bases, and 12 bases stayed unmatched. Germline V CDR1 and CDR2: MGHRA, YSYEKL. The CDR3 totals 15 residues. DNA for the CDR3: TGCGCCAGCAGCCAAGTCCTAGCGGTGACAGAGGGGCAGTACTTC. Its protein is CASSQVLAVTEGQYF.

The chain uses TRBV20-1 and TRBJ2-7, with 11 bases aligning to TRBD2. The germline V gene has CDR1 DFQATT and CDR2 SNEGSKA (reference sequence). CDR3 length: 14 amino acids. Losses at the gene ends were 5 bases for V and 6 bases for J; bases not matched to a gene: 9. The CDR3 region has the DNA TGCAGTGCTCCCCATAGCGGGAGGGCCACCGAGCAGTACTTC. The encoded protein is CSAPHSGRATEQYF.

The chain employs TRBV20-1 and TRBJ2-1; D is unresolved. V was shortened by 5 bases and J by 4 bases, with 18 bases between the two germline ends. Per the germline V gene, CDR1 is DFQATT and CDR2 is SNEGSKA (reference sequence). The CDR3 runs 15 residues. Written as DNA, the CDR3 is TGCAGTGCTGATCTCGCAAGGAACCTATACAATGAGCAGTTCTTC. Its translation: CSADLARNLYNEQFF.

This clonotype was recorded once. The V and J genes are TRBV5-1 and TRBJ2-1, with 14 bases that match TRBD2. This CDR3 is built from 16 residues. Looked up from germline, CDR1 is SGHRS and CDR2 is YFSETQ. The V gene end was trimmed by 4 bases and the J gene end by 7 bases; junction bases not matched to a gene: 7. CDR3 sequence: CASSPGTSGRTNEQFF. CDR3 coding DNA: TGCGCCAGCAGCCCCGGGACTAGCGGGAGAACTAATGAGCAGTTCTTC.

The chain employs TRBV6-6 and TRBJ1-4; a possible D gene is TRBD1 (5 bases). In germline, CDR1 is MNHNY, CDR2 SVGAGI (reference sequence). The CDR3 contains 14 residues. Deletions cut 3 bases from V and 7 bases from J, with 12 bases between. The CDR3 region is CASSYTGDAEKLFF. DNA for the CDR3: TGTGCCAGCAGTTATACAGGCGACGCTGAAAAACTGTTTTTT.

The chain is built from TRBV9 and TRBJ1-2; 8 bases align to TRBD1. Trimming took 5 bases from V and 3 from J; bases not matched to a gene: 9. In germline, CDR1 is SGDLS, CDR2 YYNGEE. This CDR3 has 15 residues. The CDR3 DNA sequence: TGTGCCAGCAGGGCAAGTGGACAGGGAGACTATGGCTACACCTTC. Amino acid sequence: CASRASGQGDYGYTF.

This chain connects TRBV9 to TRBJ2-4; D is possibly TRBD1 or TRBD2 (5 bases each). The last part of the DNA fits TRBJ2-7 better; the J call may be wrong. The CDR3 has 15 amino acids. Germline V gives CDR1 SGDLS, CDR2 YYNGEE. CDR3 amino acids: CASSVRDVAVYEQYF. Here the CDR3 DNA reads TGTGCCAGCAGCGTAAGGGACGTCGCTGTTTACGAGCAGTACTTC.

The chain uses TRBV5-1 and TRBJ2-1, with D possibly being TRBD2 (6 bases). The CDR3 is 16 residues long. Trimming took off 4 bases at V and 0 bases at J, with 14 bases between the two ends. Per the germline V gene, CDR1 is SGHRS and CDR2 is YFSETQ. CDR3 amino acids: CASSHRAGSSYNEQFF. The CDR3 DNA is TGCGCCAGCAGCCATAGAGCCGGGAGCTCCTACAATGAGCAGTTCTTC.